Shown below are 3 T cell receptor beta chains from a single sample sequenced in a study of shared clonotypes between healthy human individuals. Only in-frame clones appear in the TCRdb table, and some are missing; sequencing was by immunoSEQ multiplex PCR. The data hold roughly 2.6 million clones, with 85% to 95% observed a single time. The sequencing input was naive CD4+ T cells sorted from blood. Described subset: CD45RA+ positively selected. Receptors originate from a man between 18 and 29 years old in good health.

This chain joins TRBV4-3 and TRBJ2-1; maybe TRBD2 (6 bases). CDR1 and CDR2 (germline): LGHNA, YSLEER. Trimming stripped 4 bases from V and 0 bases from J, with 10 bases between. This CDR3 region has 15 residues. CDR3 region: CASSLSGDSYNEQFF. Written as DNA, the CDR3 is TGCGCCAGCAGCCTGTCGGGGGACTCCTACAATGAGCAGTTCTTC.

In regard to this clone: Other DNA sequences in the same sample also yield this CDR3. The rearrangement uses TRBV5-1 and TRBJ2-1; D is possibly TRBD2 (7 bases). The germline V gene has CDR1 SGHRS and CDR2 YFSETQ. Trimming took off 0 bases at V and 8 bases at J, with 12 bases between the two ends. The CDR3 contains 14 residues. The CDR3 region has the DNA TGCGCCAGCAGCTTGGTTGCGGGGGCCGATGAGCAGTTCTTC. This gives the protein CASSLVAGADEQFF.

This chain connects TRBV28 to TRBJ2-1; a weak D match, TRBD1 (5 bases). Germline V gives CDR1 MDHEN, CDR2 SYDVKM. The CDR3 has 12 amino acids. V was cut by 2 bases and J by 13 bases, with 12 bases left in between. DNA for the CDR3: TGTGCCAGCAGTTTACAGCAGGGTAATCAGTTCTTC. Translating it yields CASSLQQGNQFF.